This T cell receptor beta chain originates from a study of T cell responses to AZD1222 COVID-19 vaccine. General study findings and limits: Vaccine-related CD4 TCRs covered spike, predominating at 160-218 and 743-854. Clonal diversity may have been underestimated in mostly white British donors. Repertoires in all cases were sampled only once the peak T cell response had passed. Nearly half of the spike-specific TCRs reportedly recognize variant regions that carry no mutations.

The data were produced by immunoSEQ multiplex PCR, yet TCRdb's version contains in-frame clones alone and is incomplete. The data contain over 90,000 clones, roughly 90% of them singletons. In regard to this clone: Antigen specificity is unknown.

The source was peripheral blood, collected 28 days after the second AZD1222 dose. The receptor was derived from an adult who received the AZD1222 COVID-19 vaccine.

The CDR3: CASSSPKYEQYF. For the CDR3, the DNA is TGTGCCAGCAGCTCTCCGAAATACGAGCAGTACTTC. The chain joins TRBV11-3 to TRBJ2-7; D ambiguous. The ends were cut back, 4 bases at V and 4 bases at J, with 8 bases in the middle. Germline CDR1 SGHNT, CDR2 YENEEA. This CDR3 is 12 amino acids long.